These 21 T cell receptor beta chains were sequenced from one sample in a study of control samples from healthy donors and cancer patients. Profiling relied on immunoSEQ multiplex PCR, and the TCRdb table lists in-frame clones only, not all of them. The sample records some 100,000 clones, 70% to 80% being singletons. Sequencing used blood. The receptors stem from a woman in her 30s in good health.

The V and J genes are TRBV24-1 and TRBJ1-2, with D perhaps TRBD1 (6 bases). The germline V and J ends were trimmed by 6 bases and 8 bases, with 9 bases remaining between them. This CDR3 contains 11 residues. The germline CDR1 and CDR2 sequences are KGHDR and SFDVKD. This CDR3 is CATSQGRGYTF. CDR3 coding DNA: TGTGCCACCAGTCAGGGGCGCGGCTACACCTTC.

The chain carries TRBV12-3 or TRBV12-4 and TRBJ2-6, with D hard to call. V dropped 1 base and J dropped 13 bases, with 8 bases sitting between them. The CDR3 extends over 12 amino acids. The CDR3 DNA sequence: TGTGCCAGCAGTTTAGGCACCAGTGTCCTGACTTTC. It encodes CASSLGTSVLTF.

The J gene is TRBJ1-2, the V gene TRBV7-2; D remains unclear. Trimming took off 4 bases at V and 3 bases at J, with 9 bases between the two ends. Germline lookup yields CDR1 SGHTA and CDR2 FQGNSA. The CDR3 has 13 residues. DNA for the CDR3: TGTGCCAGCAGCTCAGACACGTACTATGGCTACACCTTC. Residues: CASSSDTYYGYTF.

The rearrangement links TRBV7-7 to TRBJ1-1; D might be TRBD1 (6 bases). V gave up 6 bases and J gave up 1 base, with 12 bases separating them. Germline values: CDR1 SSHAT, CDR2 FNYEAQ (reference sequence). CDR3 size: 14 residues. The CDR3 sequence is CASSPMDRNTEAFF. CDR3 bases: TGTGCCAGCAGTCCTATGGACAGGAACACTGAAGCTTTCTTT.

This chain connects TRBV6-1 to TRBJ2-7, with D perhaps matching TRBD2 (5 bases). The CDR3 is 14 amino acids. Germline CDR1 and CDR2: MNHNS and SASEGT. Trimming removed 1 base from V and 7 bases from J, with 14 bases in between. The CDR3 is CASSEGRGLTEQYF. DNA of the CDR3: TGTGCCAGCAGTGAAGGACGGGGTCTTACGGAGCAGTACTTC.

The genes are TRBV5-4 and TRBJ2-7; the D is unclear. V lost 0 bases and J 3 bases, leaving 10 bases between the germline ends. In germline, CDR1 is SGHNT, CDR2 YYREEE (reference sequence). This CDR3 contains 14 residues. The CDR3 DNA reads TGTGCCAGCAGCTTGGTTCTAGAGAGCTACGAGCAGTACTTC. This translates into CASSLVLESYEQYF.

The J gene is TRBJ2-7, the V gene TRBV6-5, with 8 positions matching TRBD2. The CDR3 has 12 residues. Germline V gene sequence: CDR1 MNHEY, CDR2 SVGAGI. V was clipped by 7 bases and J by 4 bases; unmatched bases: 3. The CDR3 DNA follows: TGTGCCAGCAACCCGGGGGGGTACGAGCAGTACTTC. Its translation: CASNPGGYEQYF.

The chain recombines TRBV30 with TRBJ1-5, with 8 nucleotides matching TRBD1. The germline V gene encodes CDR1 GTSNPN and CDR2 SVGIG (reference sequence). This CDR3 comprises 15 residues. V was clipped by 0 bases and J by 2 bases; unmatched bases: 3. The chain's CDR3 is CAWSVQGVGNQPQHF. The CDR3 region has the DNA TGTGCCTGGAGTGTACAGGGGGTCGGCAATCAGCCCCAGCATTTT. Combining the CDR3 with reference TRBV30 and TRBJ1-5 gives the whole variable domain SQTIHQWPATLVQPVGSPLSLECTVEGTSNPNLYWYRQAAGRGLQLLFYSVGIGQISSEVPQNLSASRPQDRQFILSSKKLLLSDSGFYLCAWSVQGVGNQPQHFGDGTRLSIL.

The CDR3 protein is CAISESGGGDSNQPQHF. CDR3 DNA: TGTGCCATCAGTGAGTCAGGGGGCGGAGATAGCAATCAGCCCCAGCATTTT. This chain connects TRBV10-3 to TRBJ1-5, with 7 nucleotides matching TRBD1. V shed 0 bases, J shed 0 bases, and the junction held 5 bases outside the gene matches. Germline CDR1 is ENHRY and CDR2 is SYGVKD. This CDR3 comprises 17 residues.

The chain is built from TRBV19 and TRBJ1-5; a weak D match, TRBD1 (5 bases). Germline loops: CDR1 LNHDA, CDR2 SQIVND (reference sequence). V lost 9 bases and J lost 1, with 10 bases in between. The CDR3 covers 13 residues. CDR3 sequence reads: CASSRGSNQPQHF. The CDR3 DNA is TGTGCCAGCTCACGGGGGAGCAATCAGCCCCAGCATTTT.

V is TRBV4-3 and J is TRBJ1-2; the D is unclear. The CDR3 extends over 16 amino acids. The germline V gene encodes CDR1 LGHNA and CDR2 YSLEER. Deletions cut 1 base from V and 6 bases from J, with 18 bases between. As DNA, the CDR3 is TGCGCCAGCAGCCAAGGGTTGACCGATCCCTCAGATGGCTACACCTTC. It codes for CASSQGLTDPSDGYTF.

The V gene is TRBV13, the J gene TRBJ2-7, with 8 bases lining up with TRBD1. The CDR3 totals 14 residues. The V gene's germline CDR1 is PRHDT and CDR2 FYEKMQ (reference sequence). The trim removed 5 bases at V and 5 bases at J, leaving 8 bases unmatched. For the CDR3, the DNA is TGTGCCAGCAGCCGGCGACAGGGGTTCCACGAGCAGTACTTC. Its translation: CASSRRQGFHEQYF.

The rearrangement uses TRBV5-1 and TRBJ1-3; D is ambiguous. The germline gives CDR1 SGHRS, CDR2 YFSETQ. This CDR3 has 16 amino acids. The V end lost 0 bases, the J end lost 3 bases, and 13 bases lay between the germline ends. The DNA of the CDR3 is TGCGCCAGCAGCTTGGTGGGTAGCTCCGGTGGAAACACCATATATTTT. This gives the protein CASSLVGSSGGNTIYF.

The chain has TRBV6-5 and TRBJ2-7, with TRBD1 matching 8 bases. The CDR3 covers 14 residues. The J segment lost 2 bases and the V segment lost 6 bases, leaving 6 bases of the junction unmatched. From germline, CDR1 is MNHEY and CDR2 SVGAGI. CDR3: CASSLGQGPYEQYF. DNA for the CDR3: TGTGCCAGCAGCCTCGGACAGGGCCCCTACGAGCAGTACTTC.

J is TRBJ2-1 and V is TRBV14, with 12 bases fitting TRBD2. The V and J ends lost 7 bases and 2 bases, in that order; junction bases with no gene match: 12. This CDR3 region has 18 residues. Germline CDR1 SGHDN, CDR2 FVKESK. DNA of the CDR3: TGTGCCAGCAACCCGATCATCCTAGCGGGGGGGACCTACAATGAGCAGTTCTTC. Its protein product is CASNPIILAGGTYNEQFF.

The rearrangement uses TRBV7-2 and TRBJ2-1; 13 bases align to TRBD2. The CDR3 covers 15 residues. From germline, CDR1 is SGHTA and CDR2 FQGNSA. Trimming removed 5 bases from V and 6 bases from J; junction bases left unmatched: 4. The DNA of the CDR3 is TGTGCCAGCAGCCAGGGACTAGCGGGATTCAATGAGCAGTTCTTC. Its protein is CASSQGLAGFNEQFF.

The rearrangement links TRBV9 to TRBJ1-3; D is undetermined. The V gene's germline CDR1 is SGDLS and CDR2 YYNGEE. The CDR3 consists of 12 residues. The V and J ends lost 10 bases and 0 bases respectively, with 8 bases between them. For the CDR3, the DNA is TGTGCCTCCGGGGACTCTGGAAACACCATATATTTT. Translating it yields CASGDSGNTIYF. Together with reference TRBV9 and TRBJ1-3, the CDR3 gives the full variable domain: DSGVTQTPKHLITATGQRVTLRCSPRSGDLSVYWYQQSLDQGLQFLIQYYNGEERAKGNILERFSAQQFPDLHSELNLSSLELGDSALYFCASGDSGNTIYFGEGSWLTVV.

The genes are TRBV2 and TRBJ1-2, with 8 nucleotides matching TRBD1. This CDR3 is built from 13 residues. V was clipped by 7 bases and J by 3 bases; unmatched bases: 4. Germline CDR1 is SNHLY and CDR2 is FYNNEI. CDR3 protein: CASKPTGDYGYTF. In nucleotides, the CDR3 is TGTGCCAGCAAACCGACAGGGGACTATGGCTACACCTTC.

This clone appeared a few times. The gene calls are TRBV19 and TRBJ1-5, with TRBD1 as a possible D gene (5 bases). Germline CDR1 reads LNHDA; CDR2 reads SQIVND (reference sequence). This CDR3 is 14 amino acids long. V shed 9 bases and J shed 5 bases, with 17 bases lying between them. The CDR3 protein is CASQGESRYQPQHF. CDR3 in DNA: TGTGCCAGCCAGGGAGAGTCGAGGTATCAGCCCCAGCATTTT. The full variable domain, with the rest looked up from reference TRBV19 and TRBJ1-5, is DGGITQSPKYLFRKEGQNVTLSCEQNLNHDAMYWYRQDPGQGLRLIYYSQIVNDFQKGDIAEGYSVSREKKESFPLTVTSAQKNPTAFYLCASQGESRYQPQHFGDGTRLSIL.

This clone has a single count. This chain links TRBV27 with TRBJ2-3; maybe TRBD2 (5 bases). V lost 1 base and J lost 4, with 9 bases in between. This CDR3 has 14 residues. CDR1 is MNHEY, CDR2 SMNVEV, per germline (reference sequence). This CDR3 reads CASSLLRGADTQYF. CDR3 in DNA: TGTGCCAGCAGTTTATTACGGGGAGCAGATACGCAGTATTTT.

This clone has only a few counts. As DNA, the CDR3 is TGCAGCGTCGGGGACATTAATAGCAATCAGCCCCAGCATTTT. Amino acids: CSVGDINSNQPQHF. V and J are TRBV29-1 and TRBJ1-5, with D perhaps matching TRBD1 (6 bases). The CDR3 totals 14 residues. V shed 6 bases and J shed 0 bases, with 12 bases lying between them. Germline V gene lookup returns CDR1 SQVTM and CDR2 ANQGSEA.